Below are 5 T cell receptor beta chains sequenced from a single sample in a study of T cell responses to AZD1222 COVID-19 vaccine. This table comes from immunoSEQ multiplex PCR, and its TCRdb copy is limited to in-frame clones, with some not included. The table has tens of thousands of clones, roughly 80% seen once; the top ten hold less than 6.5%. The sequenced sample was peripheral blood, obtained on day 0 of AZD1222 vaccination. These receptors originate from an adult in good health.

The V gene is TRBV13, the J gene TRBJ1-5; D is uncertain. The CDR3 sequence is 15 residues long. V was pared by 1 base and J by 3 bases, with 10 bases between. Germline V gene lookup returns CDR1 PRHDT and CDR2 FYEKMQ (reference sequence). The CDR3 reads CASSLARGNNQPQHF. The CDR3 nucleotides read TGTGCCAGCAGCTTAGCGCGAGGGAACAATCAGCCCCAGCATTTT.

The CDR3 loop is CASSHVRPPNSPLHF. For the CDR3, the DNA is TGTGCCAGCAGCCATGTCCGGCCCCCAAATTCACCCCTCCACTTT. The V gene is TRBV14, the J gene TRBJ1-6; D remains ambiguous. Trimming removed 3 bases from V and 7 bases from J, with 13 bases in between. Per germline, CDR1 SGHDN and CDR2 FVKESK. This CDR3 is built from 15 residues.

This clone was seen a handful of times. The chain is built from TRBV7-2 and TRBJ1-5; no clear D gene. The CDR3 is 16 residues long. The V end was cut by 0 bases, the J end by 0 bases, with 9 bases between. Per the germline V gene, CDR1 is SGHTA and CDR2 is FQGNSA. In DNA form, the CDR3 reads TGTGCCAGCAGCTTAGCGGGGTCCCATAGCAATCAGCCCCAGCATTTT. It encodes CASSLAGSHSNQPQHF.

The V gene is TRBV5-6, the J gene TRBJ1-1; no firm D call. Trimming cost V 2 bases and J 1 base, with 12 bases left between them. The CDR3 is made up of 15 amino acids. The germline V gene encodes CDR1 SGHDT and CDR2 YYEEEE. CDR3 in amino acids: CASSFGPQWNTEAFF. CDR3 DNA: TGTGCCAGCAGCTTCGGGCCTCAATGGAACACTGAAGCTTTCTTT.

The chain joins TRBV28 to TRBJ1-1, with 7 positions matching TRBD1. The CDR3 sequence is 15 residues long. Per germline, CDR1 MDHEN and CDR2 SYDVKM. V was pared by 5 bases and J by 3 bases, with 9 bases of the junction left unmatched. The CDR3 loop is CASSEPGQRHTEAFF. The CDR3 bases are TGTGCCAGCAGTGAACCGGGACAGCGGCACACTGAAGCTTTCTTT.